Below, 27 T cell receptor beta chains from the same sample are listed, as sequenced in a study of T-cell reconstitution after alpha-beta-depleted transplantation in children. For TCRbeta, the library was prepared with unique molecular identifiers. TCRdb ran MiXCR on the PCR reads and lists one entry per CDR3 protein. The repertoire includes 700,000 to 950,000 distinct CDR3 sequences, 15% to 20% of them detected once, and around 5% sits in the top ten. The sample consisted of PBMCs, mostly from graft donor cells, taken 360 days after TCRalphabeta/CD19-depleted stem cell transplant. Receptors originate from a male patient aged 10 to 17 who had a stem cell transplant for acute lymphoblastic leukemia, so the T cells may come from the graft donor.

This clonotype was picked up a small number of times. The chain employs TRBV27 and TRBJ2-4; D uncertain. Trimming took 0 bases from V and 2 from J, leaving 5 bases between them. This CDR3 comprises 14 residues. Germline CDR1 and CDR2: MNHEY and SMNVEV (reference sequence). The CDR3: CASSLSGSKNIQYF. The CDR3 nucleotides are TGTGCCAGCAGTTTATCAGGGTCCAAAAACATTCAGTACTTC.

CDR3 sequence (DNA): TGTGCCAGCAGTTTCGGTATGCGTCAAGAGACCCAGTACTTC. The encoded protein is CASSFGMRQETQYF. V gene TRBV28 combines with J gene TRBJ2-5, with D hard to call. CDR3 length: 14 amino acids. CDR1 MDHEN and CDR2 SYDVKM come from the germline V gene. V lost 3 bases to trimming and J lost 2 bases, with 10 bases between them.

V gene TRBV2 combines with J gene TRBJ2-1; the D is unclear. CDR3 length equals 15 residues. Trimming took 6 bases from V and 7 from J, leaving 19 bases between them. CDR1 is SNHLY, CDR2 FYNNEI, per germline. The CDR3 DNA is TGTGCCAGCAGAAGCTTCCAGGCGTGGGGAAATGAGCAGTTCTTC. This translates into CASRSFQAWGNEQFF.

The chain has TRBV6-2 or TRBV6-3 and TRBJ1-5, with TRBD1 as a possible D gene (6 bases). This CDR3 spans 16 amino acids. Per the germline V gene, CDR1 is MNHEY and CDR2 is SVGEGT. V lost 6 bases and J lost 6, with 21 bases in between. CDR3 DNA sequence: TGTGCCAGCAGAAGTTCCGGGACACCATCTTTTCAGCCCCAGCATTTT. Protein product: CASRSSGTPSFQPQHF.

This clonotype showed up just a few times. This chain joins TRBV3-1 and TRBJ2-7; 9 bases agree with TRBD1. Germline lookup yields CDR1 LGHDT and CDR2 YNNKEL (reference sequence). V lost 4 bases to trimming and J lost 1 base; unmatched junction nucleotides: 5. This CDR3 comprises 15 residues. CDR3 sequence: CASSPQGQGSYEQYF. The DNA of the CDR3 is TGTGCCAGCAGCCCTCAGGGACAGGGATCCTACGAGCAGTACTTC.

In this sample, this clonotype turned up a few times. The chain is built from TRBV29-1 and TRBJ1-2, with D tentatively TRBD1 (5 bases). The CDR3 has 13 amino acids. The V and J ends lost 0 bases and 0 bases respectively, with 5 bases between them. The germline gives CDR1 SQVTM, CDR2 ANQGSEA. The CDR3 coding sequence is TGCAGCGTTGAAGAGGACACTAACTATGGCTACACCTTC. Its protein product is CSVEEDTNYGYTF.

V usage is TRBV7-8 and J usage is TRBJ2-5; 9 bases are a match to TRBD2. The CDR3 totals 15 residues. Trimming removed 4 bases from V and 4 bases from J; junction bases left unmatched: 7. CDR1 is SGHVS, CDR2 FQNEAQ, per germline. CDR3 amino acids: CASSYLAGVGETQYF. The CDR3 DNA follows: TGTGCCAGCAGCTACTTAGCGGGAGTAGGAGAGACCCAGTACTTC.

The rearrangement links TRBV12-3 or TRBV12-4 to TRBJ1-1, with D hard to call. The CDR3 contains 14 residues. V was cut by 4 bases and J by 1 base, with 10 bases left in between. CDR3 nucleotide sequence: TGTGCCAGCAGTTCCCCAGAGCGGAACACTGAAGCTTTCTTT. Translated: CASSSPERNTEAFF.

The gene calls are TRBV12-3 or TRBV12-4 and TRBJ2-2; D gene unclear. The CDR3 loop spans 14 amino acids. Deletions cut 9 bases from V and 1 base from J, with 12 bases between. CDR3 in amino acids: CASLAGWNTGELFF. DNA for the CDR3: TGTGCCAGTCTGGCCGGATGGAACACCGGGGAGCTGTTTTTT.

This clonotype was seen a few times. The CDR3 protein is CASSFPLAGEEDTQYF. The CDR3 DNA reads TGTGCCAGCAGTTTCCCACTAGCGGGAGAAGAAGATACGCAGTATTTT. The chain combines TRBV12-3 or TRBV12-4 with TRBJ2-3; 11 bases map to TRBD2. The CDR3 sequence is 16 residues long. Trimming at V came to 3 bases and at J to 5 bases, leaving 7 bases not matched to a gene.

The V and J genes are TRBV15 and TRBJ2-1, with TRBD2 identical over 16 bases. Germline CDR1 and CDR2: LNHNV and YYDKDF (reference sequence). Germline trimming cut 1 base from V and 6 bases from J; bases unmatched to any gene: 9. The CDR3 sequence is 19 residues long. The CDR3 DNA reads TGTGCCACCAGCAGAGTTGCCGGGACTAGCGGGAGGGCCGCCAATGAGCAGTTCTTC. It codes for CATSRVAGTSGRAANEQFF. The full variable domain, completed using reference TRBV15 and TRBJ2-1, is DAMVIQNPRYQVTQFGKPVTLSCSQTLNHNVMYWYQQKSSQAPKLLFHYYDKDFNNEADTPDNFQSRRPNTSFCFLDIRSPGLGDTAMYLCATSRVAGTSGRAANEQFFGPGTRLTVL.

V usage is TRBV4-1 and J usage is TRBJ2-2; TRBD2 is a possible D gene (6 bases). With 2 bases removed from V and 3 bases from J, the gap between germline ends came to 13 bases. Germline V gene lookup returns CDR1 MGHRA and CDR2 YSYEKL. The CDR3 sequence is 16 residues long. The CDR3: CASSQHTGLDTGELFF. The CDR3 nucleotides are TGCGCCAGCAGCCAACATACGGGACTCGACACCGGGGAGCTGTTTTTT.

The rearrangement uses TRBV5-1 and TRBJ2-3; D is possibly TRBD1 or TRBD2 (5 bases each). V was trimmed by 5 bases and J by 5 bases, leaving 15 bases between them. The germline CDR1 and CDR2 sequences are SGHRS and YFSETQ. The CDR3 covers 14 residues. The DNA of the CDR3 is TGCGCCAGCAGTCCCACGGGGCAGGGAGATACGCAGTATTTT. Amino acid sequence: CASSPTGQGDTQYF. The full variable domain, completed using reference TRBV5-1 and TRBJ2-3, is KAGVTQTPRYLIKTRGQQVTLSCSPISGHRSVSWYQQTPGQGLQFLFEYFSETQRNKGNFPGRFSGRQFSNSRSEMNVSTLELGDSALYLCASSPTGQGDTQYFGPGTRLTVL.

This clonotype turned up a few times. J is TRBJ1-4 and V is TRBV9; 8 nucleotides agree with TRBD1. The CDR3 has 14 amino acids. CDR1 and CDR2 from the germline V gene are SGDLS and YYNGEE. The junction had 1 base not matched to a gene; V was cut back by 3 bases and J by 3 bases. As DNA, the CDR3 is TGTGCCAGCAGCGCGACAGGGGCTAATGAAAAACTGTTTTTT. Translated: CASSATGANEKLFF.

V gene TRBV4-1 combines with J gene TRBJ2-5, with unresolved D. Trimming took off 0 bases at V and 5 bases at J, with 4 bases between the two ends. Germline values: CDR1 MGHRA, CDR2 YSYEKL. The CDR3 has 12 amino acids. Written as DNA, the CDR3 is TGCGCCAGCAGCCAAGAGTTGGAGACCCAGTACTTC. This encodes CASSQELETQYF.

This clonotype was counted between two and nine times. V is TRBV15 and J is TRBJ2-3; 7 bases match TRBD1. CDR3 length equals 17 residues. Germline trimming cut 4 bases from V and 6 bases from J; bases unmatched to any gene: 16. Germline values: CDR1 LNHNV, CDR2 YYDKDF (reference sequence). CDR3 DNA: TGTGCCACCAGCAAGACAGGGTCGGCGTCCCGGGCGGATACGCAGTATTTT. It translates to CATSKTGSASRADTQYF.

V gene TRBV24-1 combines with J gene TRBJ2-3; TRBD1 matches 9 bases. The CDR3 has 21 amino acids. CDR1 is KGHDR and CDR2 is SFDVKD in the germline V gene. V shed 0 bases, J shed 0 bases, and the junction held 15 bases outside the gene matches. CDR3 sequence reads: CATSDLRTGDGAGPSTDTQYF. Here the CDR3 DNA reads TGTGCCACCAGTGATTTGAGGACAGGGGACGGAGCGGGACCCAGCACAGATACGCAGTATTTT.

This clonotype was recorded a few times. CDR3 nucleotide sequence: TGCGCCAGCAGCTTGTGGGGGGGCGACACTGAAGCTTTCTTT. Translation: CASSLWGGDTEAFF. The V and J genes are TRBV5-1 and TRBJ1-1; D perhaps matches TRBD1 (6 bases). The CDR3 spans 14 residues. CDR1 and CDR2 from the germline V gene are SGHRS and YFSETQ. Deletions cut 1 base from V and 3 bases from J, with 10 bases between.

This chain uses TRBV20-1 with TRBJ1-6; 7 positions agree with TRBD1. Germline CDR1 reads DFQATT; CDR2 reads SNEGSKA (reference sequence). This CDR3 has 13 residues. J gave up 8 bases and V 3 bases, and 4 bases lay outside the gene matches. The CDR3, as DNA: TGCAGTGCTAGTGCCCAGGGGGATTCACCCCTCCACTTT. It codes for CSASAQGDSPLHF.

This clonotype turned up a few times. The chain combines TRBV5-1 with TRBJ2-1; D gene unclear. CDR3 length: 19 residues. The germline CDR1 and CDR2 sequences are SGHRS and YFSETQ. V was pared by 3 bases and J by 1 base, with 23 bases between. The CDR3 bases are TGCGCCAGCAGCTCACCTAAATTCCGTACTAACCAGTCCTACAATGAGCAGTTCTTC. Encoded protein: CASSSPKFRTNQSYNEQFF.

V usage is TRBV9 and J usage is TRBJ1-1; D is uncertain. V gave up 3 bases and J gave up 5 bases, with 14 bases separating them. The germline CDR1 and CDR2 sequences are SGDLS and YYNGEE. CDR3 size: 14 residues. The chain's CDR3 is CASSAASRQTEAFF. The CDR3 DNA follows: TGTGCCAGCAGCGCCGCCTCAAGGCAGACTGAAGCTTTCTTT.

This clonotype was detected only a few times. The chain recombines TRBV7-8 with TRBJ2-1; tentative D call: TRBD1 (6 bases). CDR1 SGHVS and CDR2 FQNEAQ come from the germline V gene. Trimming shortened V by 2 bases and J by 6 bases, and 23 bases separated the two germline ends. The length of the CDR3 is 18 residues. This chain's CDR3 is CASSLSFGWDTRFNEQFF. The CDR3 DNA reads TGTGCCAGCAGCTTAAGTTTCGGTTGGGACACTCGCTTCAATGAGCAGTTCTTC.

This CDR3 is CSVGLPGGIGANVLTF. Written as DNA, the CDR3 is TGCAGCGTTGGCCTCCCGGGTGGGATAGGGGCCAACGTCCTGACTTTC. The chain recombines TRBV29-1 with TRBJ2-6; D not certain. The CDR3 has 16 amino acids. Germline V gene data show CDR1 as SQVTM and CDR2 as ANQGSEA. The V end lost 4 bases, the J end lost 4 bases, and 17 bases lay between the germline ends.

This clonotype was detected only a few times. The CDR3 is CASSLRLDGGELFF. CDR3 in DNA: TGTGCCAGCAGTTTACGGCTGGATGGGGGGGAGCTGTTTTTT. The chain carries TRBV27 and TRBJ2-2, with D unresolved. Germline CDR1 MNHEY, CDR2 SMNVEV (reference sequence). The V gene lost 2 bases and the J gene lost 8 bases, with 12 bases spanning the gap. The CDR3 has 14 residues.

The chain employs TRBV12-3 or TRBV12-4 and TRBJ2-5, with 13 bases lining up with TRBD2. The CDR3 length is 18 residues. V lost 2 bases, J lost 3 bases, and 9 bases stayed unmatched. For the CDR3, the DNA is TGTGCCAGCAGTTTAAGATGGTCGGGGACTAGCGGGAAAGAGACCCAGTACTTC. This gives the protein CASSLRWSGTSGKETQYF.

V gene TRBV12-3 or TRBV12-4 combines with J gene TRBJ2-3, with no clear D. V lost 7 bases and J 3 bases, leaving 20 bases between the germline ends. This CDR3 has 16 residues. CDR3 amino acids: CASTSKERPWTDTQYF. DNA of the CDR3: TGTGCCAGCACCTCCAAGGAGCGACCTTGGACAGATACGCAGTATTTT.

This clonotype was seen a handful of times. This chain connects TRBV20-1 to TRBJ1-2, with a possible D match to TRBD1 (5 bases). The CDR3 has 13 residues. CDR1 is DFQATT and CDR2 is SNEGSKA in the germline V gene (reference sequence). With 3 bases removed from V and 4 bases from J, the gap between germline ends came to 12 bases. The CDR3 region is CSARPQGIYGYTF. CDR3 DNA sequence: TGCAGTGCTAGGCCCCAGGGTATCTATGGCTACACCTTC.